This T cell receptor (beta chain) was captured in a study of OX40 agonist ivuxolimab in advanced cancers. Study-wide background: Patients received ivuxolimab, an intravenous treatment, every 2 weeks at 0.01 to 10 mg/kg. Those enrolled were 70% to 85% male, with a mean age of around 58 years and ages from about 20 to 79. General study points: Partly responding patients at 0.1-3.0 mg/kg showed some of the smallest clonal expansion.

The method was immunoSEQ multiplex PCR; TCRdb's version includes in-frame clones alone and lacks a portion of them. The sample lists approximately 100,000 clones, roughly 84% occurring once. The CDR3 consists of 15 residues. J was trimmed by 4 bases and V by 6 bases; bases with no gene match: 11. Germline CDR1 and CDR2: SNHLY and FYNNEI. As concerns this clone: Its antigen remains unknown.

This sequence originates from an adult with an advanced solid tumor such as melanoma, head and neck, liver or kidney cancer. The chain carries TRBV2 and TRBJ2-7, with TRBD1 matching over 8 bases. This sample comprised CD4+ or CD8+ T cells sorted from blood, obtained in a trial of the OX40 agonist ivuxolimab. The DNA for the CDR3 is TGTGCCAGCAGGGGAGACAGGGGAAGGGCTTACGAGCAGTACTTC. Translation: CASRGDRGRAYEQYF.